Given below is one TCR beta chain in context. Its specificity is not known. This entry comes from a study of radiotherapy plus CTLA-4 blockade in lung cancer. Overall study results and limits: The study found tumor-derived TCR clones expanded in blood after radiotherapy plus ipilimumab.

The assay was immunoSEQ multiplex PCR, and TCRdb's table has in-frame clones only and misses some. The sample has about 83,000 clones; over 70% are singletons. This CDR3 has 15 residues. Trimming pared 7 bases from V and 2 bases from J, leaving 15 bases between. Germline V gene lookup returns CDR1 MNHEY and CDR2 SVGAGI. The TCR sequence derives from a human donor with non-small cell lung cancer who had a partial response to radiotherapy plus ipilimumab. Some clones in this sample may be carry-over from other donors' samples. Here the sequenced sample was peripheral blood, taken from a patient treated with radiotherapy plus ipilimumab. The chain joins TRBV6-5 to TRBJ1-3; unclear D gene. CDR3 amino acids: CASNKERRAGNTIYF. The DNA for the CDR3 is TGTGCCAGCAATAAGGAGCGCCGTGCTGGAAACACCATATATTTT.